Listed below are T cell receptor beta chains from one sample, sequenced in a study of shared clonotypes between healthy human individuals. Clones were read by immunoSEQ multiplex PCR, and TCRdb kept only the in-frame ones, dropping some. Of about 2.2 million clones in the sample, around 95% were seen once. The sequenced sample consisted of naive CD8+ T cells from PBMCs. These receptors were obtained from a man younger than 30 in good health. Some clones in this sample may be carry-over from other donors' samples. The CDR3 runs from the conserved cysteine through the conserved F or W. D genes are given only for firm matches. Only part of the rows carry a size: once, few, many, or a class if the clone is expanded.

>-|TRBD1|TRBJ2-7|TRBV5-6
TGTGCCAGCAGCACAGGGGACCTCTACGAGCAGTACTTC
CASSTGDLYEQYF
>-|-|TRBJ2-7|TRBV6-1
TGTGCCAGCAGTGAAGTCGCAGGGGCCTACGAGCAGTACTTC
CASSEVAGAYEQYF
>-|TRBD2|TRBJ2-2|TRBV4-2
TGTGCCAGCAGCCTTTCTAGCGGGAGCACCGGGGAGCTGTTTTTT
CASSLSSGSTGELFF
>once|-|TRBJ2-1|TRBV18
TGTGCCAGCTCACCAGGGGGGTACAATGAGCAGTTCTTC
CASSPGGYNEQFF
>-|-|TRBJ2-5|TRBV29-1
TGCAGCGTTGATAGGCAGAATGAAGAGACCCAGTACTTC
CSVDRQNEETQYF
>-|-|TRBJ1-2|TRBV18
TGTGCCAGCTCATCGGGCAGGGTCATCTATGGCTACACCTTC
CASSSGRVIYGYTF
>-|-|TRBJ2-2|TRBV28
TGTGCCAGCACCAGAATACCGGGTCCCGGATTTTCCGGGGAGCTGTTTTTT
CASTRIPGPGFSGELFF
>-|-|TRBJ2-7|TRBV28
TGTGCCAGCAGTTTACCTGGGCAGTCCTACGAGCAGTACTTC
CASSLPGQSYEQYF
>-|-|TRBJ2-2|TRBV11-2
TGTGCCAGCAGCTTAATAGGGAGTGAGCTGTTTTTT
CASSLIGSELFF
>-|TRBD1|TRBJ1-2|TRBV27
TGTGCCAGCAGCCCGACAGGGGGAGGTAGTAGCTATGGCTACACCTTC
CASSPTGGGSSYGYTF
>-|-|TRBJ1-1|TRBV7-3
TGTGCCAGCAGTACCGATGTGAACACTGAAGCTTTCTTT
CASSTDVNTEAFF
>-|TRBD1|TRBJ2-3|TRBV14
TGTGCCAGCAGCGACGGACAGGGGGCGTCTTGGGGAGATACGCAGTATTTT
CASSDGQGASWGDTQYF
>-|TRBD2|TRBJ2-7|TRBV10-3
TGTGCCACCGGGACTAGTTCCTACGAGCAGTACTTC
CATGTSSYEQYF
>-|-|TRBJ2-4|TRBV18
TGTGCCAGCTCGCAGGACAGAGCCCAAGCCTTGACCAAAAACATTCAGTACTTC
CASSQDRAQALTKNIQYF
>few|-|TRBJ1-1|TRBV2
TGTGCCAGCAGTGAAAGAGAGAACACTGAAGCTTTCTTT
CASSERENTEAFF
>-|-|TRBJ1-1|TRBV13
TGTGCCAGCAGCTTAGAGTCGAACACTGAAGCTTTCTTT
CASSLESNTEAFF
>-|-|TRBJ2-1|TRBV27
TGTGCCAGCAGCCCGGGACCGATCAATGAGCAGTTCTTC
CASSPGPINEQFF
>-|-|TRBJ1-2|TRBV4-1
TGCGCCAGCAGCCAAGTTTCAGAGAGTAACTATGGCTACACCTTC
CASSQVSESNYGYTF
>-|-|TRBJ2-7|TRBV29-1
TGCAGCGTCGGGCAGAGCTCCTACGAGCAGTACTTC
CSVGQSSYEQYF
>-|TRBD2|TRBJ2-1|TRBV7-8
TGTGCCAGCAGCTTCACCGGGACTAGTAATGAGCAGTTCTTC
CASSFTGTSNEQFF